This T cell receptor beta chain was observed in a study of HIV-infected patients and healthy controls. TCRdb used MiXCR to reprocess the 5' RACE reads, holding one entry per CDR3 protein. The sample carries 60,000 to 70,000 distinct CDR3 sequences, roughly 21% recorded once. This clonotype was counted between two and nine times. Germline CDR1 is DFQATT and CDR2 is SNEGSKA (reference sequence). The ends were cut back, 0 bases at V and 7 bases at J, with 15 bases in the middle. This CDR3 is 14 amino acids long. Sequences were obtained from CD4+ T cells from blood. The TCR sequence derives from a human donor in good health. The rearrangement joins TRBV20-1 to TRBJ1-2; maybe TRBD1 (5 bases). The CDR3: CSARDARGIGGYTF. CDR3 coding DNA: TGCAGTGCTAGAGATGCCCGGGGGATCGGTGGCTACACCTTC.